The 4 T cell receptor beta chains reported below all come from one sample, sequenced in a study of blood T cells in healthy people across ages. A J-beta primer mix and a sample-barcoded 5' primer were used in a second PCR of about 7 to 12 cycles. From the 5' RACE reads, TCRdb called clonotypes with MiXCR, one entry per CDR3 protein. The data hold roughly 720,000 distinct CDR3 sequences, with 50% to 65% observed a single time. The source material was blood. The receptors here all came from a man of 80 years or more in good health.

This chain uses TRBV29-1 with TRBJ2-5, with TRBD2 matching over 12 bases. From germline, CDR1 is SQVTM and CDR2 ANQGSEA. The CDR3 is 13 residues long. V dropped 8 bases and J dropped 11; count of bases not matched to a gene: 12. The CDR3 DNA sequence: TGCAGCATCACTAGCGGGGGGAACAATGAGCAGTACTTC. Amino acids: CSITSGGNNEQYF.

Only a few counts were recorded for this clonotype. The chain links TRBV28 to TRBJ2-5; D ambiguous. Germline lookup yields CDR1 MDHEN and CDR2 SYDVKM. CDR3 size: 12 residues. V was pared by 5 bases and J by 5 bases, with 9 bases between. The CDR3: CASSIPYETQYF. Here the CDR3 DNA reads TGTGCCAGCAGTATACCTTACGAGACCCAGTACTTC.

This clonotype came up a few times. The chain employs TRBV27 and TRBJ2-7; D unresolved. V was clipped by 5 bases and J by 0 bases, with 11 bases between them. This CDR3 comprises 14 residues. The germline V gene encodes CDR1 MNHEY and CDR2 SMNVEV (reference sequence). CDR3 DNA: TGTGCCAGCAGTCGCGAGTCGAGCTCCTACGAGCAGTACTTC. This codes for CASSRESSSYEQYF.

This clonotype came up a few times. CDR3 in amino acids: CASSLEGGNNEKLFF. The CDR3 DNA is TGTGCCAGCAGTCTTGAGGGGGGGAATAATGAAAAACTGTTTTTT. The chain is built from TRBV6-4 and TRBJ1-4; the D gene is possibly TRBD1 (6 bases). The CDR3 runs 15 residues. CDR1 is MRHNA and CDR2 is SNTAGT in the germline V gene. V was trimmed by 5 bases and J by 4 bases, leaving 14 bases between them.